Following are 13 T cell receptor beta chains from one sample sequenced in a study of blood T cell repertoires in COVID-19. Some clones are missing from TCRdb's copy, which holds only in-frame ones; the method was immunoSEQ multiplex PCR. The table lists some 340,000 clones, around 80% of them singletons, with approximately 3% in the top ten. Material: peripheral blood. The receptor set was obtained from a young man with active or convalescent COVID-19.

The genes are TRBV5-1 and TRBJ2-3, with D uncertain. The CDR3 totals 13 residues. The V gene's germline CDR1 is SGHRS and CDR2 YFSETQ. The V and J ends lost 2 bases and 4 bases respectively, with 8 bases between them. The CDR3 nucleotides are TGCGCCAGCAGCTTTACCCTACCAGATACGCAGTATTTT. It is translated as CASSFTLPDTQYF.

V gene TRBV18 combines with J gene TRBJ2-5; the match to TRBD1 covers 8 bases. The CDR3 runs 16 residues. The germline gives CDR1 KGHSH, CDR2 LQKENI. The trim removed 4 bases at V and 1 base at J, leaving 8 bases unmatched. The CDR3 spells CASSRPGGAFQETQYF. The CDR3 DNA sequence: TGTGCCAGCTCACGTCCAGGGGGCGCTTTCCAAGAGACCCAGTACTTC.

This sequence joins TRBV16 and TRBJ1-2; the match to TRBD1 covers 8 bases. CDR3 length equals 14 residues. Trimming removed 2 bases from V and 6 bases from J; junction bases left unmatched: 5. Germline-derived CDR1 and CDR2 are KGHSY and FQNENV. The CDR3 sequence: CASSQRTGYDGYTF. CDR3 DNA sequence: TGTGCCAGCAGCCAACGGACAGGGTATGATGGCTACACCTTC.

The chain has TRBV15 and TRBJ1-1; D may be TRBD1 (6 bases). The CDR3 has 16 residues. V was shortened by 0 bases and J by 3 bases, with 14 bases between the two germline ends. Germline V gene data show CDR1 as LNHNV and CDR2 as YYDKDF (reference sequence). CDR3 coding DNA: TGTGCCACCAGCAGAGAGGGGGCTCGTCGGGACACTGAAGCTTTCTTT. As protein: CATSREGARRDTEAFF.

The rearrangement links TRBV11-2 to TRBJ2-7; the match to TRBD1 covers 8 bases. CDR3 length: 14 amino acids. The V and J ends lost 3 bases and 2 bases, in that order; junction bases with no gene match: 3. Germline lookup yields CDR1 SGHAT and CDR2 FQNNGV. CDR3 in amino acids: CASSLGQATYEQYF. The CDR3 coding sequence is TGTGCCAGCAGCTTGGGACAGGCCACCTACGAGCAGTACTTC.

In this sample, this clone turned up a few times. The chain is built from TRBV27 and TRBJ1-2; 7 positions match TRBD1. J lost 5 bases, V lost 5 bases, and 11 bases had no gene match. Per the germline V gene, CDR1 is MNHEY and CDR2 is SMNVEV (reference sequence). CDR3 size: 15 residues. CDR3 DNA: TGTGCCAGCAGTGGAGGGGGCTCCAGGGGTTATGGCTACACCTTC. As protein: CASSGGGSRGYGYTF.

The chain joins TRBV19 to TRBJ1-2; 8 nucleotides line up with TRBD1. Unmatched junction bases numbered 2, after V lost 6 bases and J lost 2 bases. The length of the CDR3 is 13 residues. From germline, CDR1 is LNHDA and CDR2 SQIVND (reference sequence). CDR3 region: CASRDRDNYGYTF. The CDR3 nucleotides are TGTGCCAGTAGGGACAGGGACAACTATGGCTACACCTTC.

The CDR3 reads CASRQGQTGNTIYF. CDR3 DNA sequence: TGTGCCAGCAGGCAGGGTCAGACTGGAAACACCATATATTTT. V and J are TRBV11-3 and TRBJ1-3; perhaps TRBD1 as D (5 bases). Germline V gives CDR1 SGHNT, CDR2 YENEEA. The CDR3 loop spans 14 amino acids. Trimming took off 6 bases at V and 2 bases at J, with 11 bases between the two ends.

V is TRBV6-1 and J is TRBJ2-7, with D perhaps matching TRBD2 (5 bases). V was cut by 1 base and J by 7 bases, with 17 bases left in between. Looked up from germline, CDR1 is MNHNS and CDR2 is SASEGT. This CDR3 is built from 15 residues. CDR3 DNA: TGTGCCAGCAGTGAAGAGGCAGTCCCTTGGAGGGAGCAGTACTTC. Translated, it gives CASSEEAVPWREQYF.

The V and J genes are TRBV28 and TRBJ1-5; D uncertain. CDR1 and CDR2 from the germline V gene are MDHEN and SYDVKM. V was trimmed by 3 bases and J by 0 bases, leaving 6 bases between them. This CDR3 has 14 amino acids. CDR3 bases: TGTGCCAGCAGTTTCCCAGGTAGCAATCAGCCCCAGCATTTT. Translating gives CASSFPGSNQPQHF.

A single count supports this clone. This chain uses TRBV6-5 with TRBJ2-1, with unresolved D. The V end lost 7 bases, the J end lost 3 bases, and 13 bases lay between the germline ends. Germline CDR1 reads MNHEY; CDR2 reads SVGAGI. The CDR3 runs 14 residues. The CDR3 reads CASKVVEIYNEQFF. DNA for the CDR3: TGTGCCAGCAAGGTCGTGGAGATCTACAATGAGCAGTTCTTC.

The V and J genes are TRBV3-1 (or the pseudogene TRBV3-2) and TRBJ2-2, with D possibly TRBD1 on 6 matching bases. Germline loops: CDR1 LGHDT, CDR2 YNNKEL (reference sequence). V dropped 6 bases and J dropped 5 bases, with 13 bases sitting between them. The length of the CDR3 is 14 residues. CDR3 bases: TGTGCCAGCAGTCCGGGACACTTTACCGGGGAGCTGTTTTTT. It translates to CASSPGHFTGELFF.

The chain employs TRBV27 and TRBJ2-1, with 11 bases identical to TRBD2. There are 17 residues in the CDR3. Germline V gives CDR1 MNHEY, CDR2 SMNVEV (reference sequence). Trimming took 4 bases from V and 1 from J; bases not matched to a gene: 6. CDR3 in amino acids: CASSSQTSGTSYNEQFF. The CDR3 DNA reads TGTGCCAGCAGTTCGCAGACTAGCGGGACTTCCTACAATGAGCAGTTCTTC.